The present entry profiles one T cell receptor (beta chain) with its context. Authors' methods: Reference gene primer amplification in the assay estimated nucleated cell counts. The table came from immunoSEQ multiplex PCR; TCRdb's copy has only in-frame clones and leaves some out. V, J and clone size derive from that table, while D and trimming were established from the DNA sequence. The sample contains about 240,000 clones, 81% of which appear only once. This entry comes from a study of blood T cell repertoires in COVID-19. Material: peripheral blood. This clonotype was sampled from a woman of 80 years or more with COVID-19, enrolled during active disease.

The CDR3 reads CATSRVRTTGMNTGELFF. The CDR3, as DNA: TGTGCCACCAGCAGAGTTAGGACCACAGGGATGAACACCGGGGAGCTGTTTTTT. The chain couples TRBV15 to TRBJ2-2, with D possibly TRBD1 on 6 matching bases. This CDR3 contains 18 residues. The germline gives CDR1 LNHNV, CDR2 YYDKDF (reference sequence). V lost 1 base and J lost 1, with 16 bases in between.